The source of this T cell receptor beta chain is a study of blood T cell repertoires in COVID-19. Unmatched junction bases numbered 5, after V lost 0 bases and J lost 4 bases. CDR3 length: 15 residues. Germline V gene lookup returns CDR1 MNHEY and CDR2 SVGAGI. In the original workflow: Reference gene primer amplification gave estimated nucleated cell counts. The method was immunoSEQ multiplex PCR; TCRdb's version includes in-frame clones alone and lacks a portion of them. The V and J calls and the clone size are those of that table, but D and trimming were determined from the DNA. The sample lists some 94,000 clones; roughly 70% were seen once.

The clonotype originates from a woman in her sixties or seventies in a cohort sampled during active or convalescent COVID-19. Material for sequencing was peripheral blood. This rearrangement joins TRBV6-5 to TRBJ1-2, with TRBD1 matching 7 bases. The CDR3 nucleotides are TGTGCCAGCAGTTACTCTGTCAGGGGGGTCTATGGCTACACCTTC. Amino acid sequence: CASSYSVRGVYGYTF.